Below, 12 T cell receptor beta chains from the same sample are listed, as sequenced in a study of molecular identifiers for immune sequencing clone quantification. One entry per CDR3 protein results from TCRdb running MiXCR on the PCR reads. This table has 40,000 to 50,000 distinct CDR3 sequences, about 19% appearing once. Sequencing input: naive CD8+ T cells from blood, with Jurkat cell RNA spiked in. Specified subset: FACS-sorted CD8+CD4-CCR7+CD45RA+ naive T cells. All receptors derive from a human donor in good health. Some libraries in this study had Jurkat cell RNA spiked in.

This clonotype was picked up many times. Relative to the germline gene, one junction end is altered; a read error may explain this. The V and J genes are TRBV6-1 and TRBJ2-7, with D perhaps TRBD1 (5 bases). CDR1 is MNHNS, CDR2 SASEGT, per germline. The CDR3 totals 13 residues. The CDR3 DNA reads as TGTGCCAGCAGAGAAGAAGGGGCTTACGAGCAGTACTTC. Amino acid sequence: CASREEGAYEQYF.

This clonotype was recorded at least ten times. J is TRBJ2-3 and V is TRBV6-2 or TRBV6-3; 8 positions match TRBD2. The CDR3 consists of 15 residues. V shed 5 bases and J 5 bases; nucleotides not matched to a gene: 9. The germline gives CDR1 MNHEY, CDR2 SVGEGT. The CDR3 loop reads CASSPQRGRGDTQYF. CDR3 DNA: TGTGCCAGCAGTCCCCAGCGGGGGAGGGGAGATACGCAGTATTTT.

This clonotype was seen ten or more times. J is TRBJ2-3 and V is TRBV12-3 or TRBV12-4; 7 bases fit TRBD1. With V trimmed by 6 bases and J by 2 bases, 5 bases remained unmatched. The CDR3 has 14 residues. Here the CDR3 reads CASSLQGLTDTQYF. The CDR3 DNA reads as TGTGCCAGCAGCTTACAGGGGCTCACAGATACGCAGTATTTT.

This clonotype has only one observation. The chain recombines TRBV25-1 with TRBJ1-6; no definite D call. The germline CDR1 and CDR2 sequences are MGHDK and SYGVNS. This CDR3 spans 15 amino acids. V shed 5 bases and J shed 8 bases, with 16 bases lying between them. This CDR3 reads CASSFNPAPDSPLHF. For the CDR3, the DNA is TGTGCCAGCAGTTTTAATCCGGCACCGGATTCACCCCTCCACTTT.

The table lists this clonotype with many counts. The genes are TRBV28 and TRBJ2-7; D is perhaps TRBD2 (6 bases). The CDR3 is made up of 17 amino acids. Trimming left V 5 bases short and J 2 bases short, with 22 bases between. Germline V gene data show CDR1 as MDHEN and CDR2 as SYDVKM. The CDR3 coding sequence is TGTGCCAGCAGTACTGATCGCTTGGGACTTCAGACCTACGAGCAGTACTTC. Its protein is CASSTDRLGLQTYEQYF.

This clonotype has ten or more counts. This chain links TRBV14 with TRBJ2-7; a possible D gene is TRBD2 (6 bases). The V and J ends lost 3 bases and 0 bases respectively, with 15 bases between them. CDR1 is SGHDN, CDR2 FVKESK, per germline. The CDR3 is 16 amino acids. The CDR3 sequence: CASSHGRIAGSYEQYF. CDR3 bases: TGTGCCAGCAGCCATGGGAGGATAGCAGGCTCCTACGAGCAGTACTTC.

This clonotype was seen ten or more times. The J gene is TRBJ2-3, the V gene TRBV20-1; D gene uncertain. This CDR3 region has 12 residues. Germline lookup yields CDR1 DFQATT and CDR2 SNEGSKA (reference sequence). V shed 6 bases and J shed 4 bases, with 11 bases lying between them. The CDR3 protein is CSAASGSDTQYF. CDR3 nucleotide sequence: TGCAGTGCAGCCTCGGGTTCAGATACGCAGTATTTT.

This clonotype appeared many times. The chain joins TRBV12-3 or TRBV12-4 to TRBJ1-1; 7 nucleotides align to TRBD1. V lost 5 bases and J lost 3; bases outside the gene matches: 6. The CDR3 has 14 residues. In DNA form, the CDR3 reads TGTGCCAGCAGTGCCGGGACAGAGTACACTGAAGCTTTCTTT. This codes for CASSAGTEYTEAFF.

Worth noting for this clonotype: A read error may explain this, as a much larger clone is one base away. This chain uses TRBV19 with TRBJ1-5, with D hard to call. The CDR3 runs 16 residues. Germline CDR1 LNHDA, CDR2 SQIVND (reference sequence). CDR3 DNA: TGTGCCAGTAGTATACTGGCCTTAAGCGCCAATCGGCCCCAGCATTTT. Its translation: CASSILALSANRPQHF.

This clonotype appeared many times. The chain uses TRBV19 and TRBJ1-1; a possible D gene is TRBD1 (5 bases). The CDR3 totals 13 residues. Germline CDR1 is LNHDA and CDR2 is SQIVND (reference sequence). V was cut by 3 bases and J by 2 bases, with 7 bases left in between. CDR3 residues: CASSMGLNTEAFF. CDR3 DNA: TGTGCCAGTAGTATGGGACTTAACACTGAAGCTTTCTTT. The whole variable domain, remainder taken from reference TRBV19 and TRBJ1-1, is DGGITQSPKYLFRKEGQNVTLSCEQNLNHDAMYWYRQDPGQGLRLIYYSQIVNDFQKGDIAEGYSVSREKKESFPLTVTSAQKNPTAFYLCASSMGLNTEAFFGQGTRLTVV.

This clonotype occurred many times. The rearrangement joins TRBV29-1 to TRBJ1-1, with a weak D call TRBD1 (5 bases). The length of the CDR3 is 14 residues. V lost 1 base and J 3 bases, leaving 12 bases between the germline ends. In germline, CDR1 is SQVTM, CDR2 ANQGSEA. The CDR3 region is CSVEGPRGYTEAFF. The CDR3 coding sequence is TGCAGCGTTGAAGGACCGAGGGGATACACTGAAGCTTTCTTT.

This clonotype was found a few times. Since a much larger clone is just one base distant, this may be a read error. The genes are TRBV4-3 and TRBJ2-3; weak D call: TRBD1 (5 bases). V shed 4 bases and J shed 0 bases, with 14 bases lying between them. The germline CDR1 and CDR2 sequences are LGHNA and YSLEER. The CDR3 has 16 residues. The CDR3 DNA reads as TGCGCCAGCAGCCTCGACAGACCTTCTAGCACAGATACGCAGTATTTT. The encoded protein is CASSLDRPSSTDTQYF.